This TCR beta chain is from a study of cytomegalovirus exposure and HLA in healthy donors. Findings and limits, study-wide: Despite most TCR sequences being rare, some public TCRs occurred in many donors. A later analysis reported that several of the most significant clusters appeared to be linked to common viral pathogens, among them Epstein-Barr virus. Researchers reported in a later analysis that a missense DCLRE1C variant was tied to TCR beta V- and J-gene trimming.

As concerns this clone: Its specificity is not known.

60 Vbeta and 13 Jbeta primers were used in PCR. The method was immunoSEQ multiplex PCR; TCRdb's version includes in-frame clones alone and lacks a portion of them. The data show about 82,000 clones, with 70% to 80% seen just once and about 9.1% held by the top ten. Germline V gives CDR1 GTSNPN, CDR2 SVGIG (reference sequence). The V gene lost 1 base and the J gene lost 4 bases, with 16 bases spanning the gap. This CDR3 has 15 amino acids. The receptor's source is a man between 35 and 55 years old in good health and CMV-seropositive. The sample consisted of PBMCs. The V and J genes are TRBV30 and TRBJ2-5; possibly TRBD2 for D (5 bases). The CDR3 loop reads CAWSGKAGGGETQYF. The CDR3 bases are TGTGCCTGGAGTGGAAAAGCAGGAGGAGGAGAGACCCAGTACTTC.